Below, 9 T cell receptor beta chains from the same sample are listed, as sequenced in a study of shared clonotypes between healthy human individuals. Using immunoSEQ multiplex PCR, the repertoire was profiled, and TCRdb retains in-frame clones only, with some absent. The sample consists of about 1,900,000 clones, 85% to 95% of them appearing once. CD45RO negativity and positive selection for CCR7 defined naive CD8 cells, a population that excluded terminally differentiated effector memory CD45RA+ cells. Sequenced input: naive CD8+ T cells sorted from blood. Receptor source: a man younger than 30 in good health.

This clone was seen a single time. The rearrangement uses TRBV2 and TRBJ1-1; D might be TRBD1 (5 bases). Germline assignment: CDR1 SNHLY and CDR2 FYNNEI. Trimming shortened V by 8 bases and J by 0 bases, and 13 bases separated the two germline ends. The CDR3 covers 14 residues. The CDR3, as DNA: TGTGCCAGCTGGGAGGGACGTATGAACACTGAAGCTTTCTTT. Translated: CASWEGRMNTEAFF.

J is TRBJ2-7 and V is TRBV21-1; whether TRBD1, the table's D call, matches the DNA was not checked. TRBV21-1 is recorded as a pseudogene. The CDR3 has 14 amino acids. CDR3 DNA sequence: TGTGCCAGCAGCAGAGACAGGGTTTCCTACGAGCAGTACTTC. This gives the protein CASSRDRVSYEQYF.

Here the CDR3 reads CASSLGGGYGYTF. Written as DNA, the CDR3 is TGTGCCAGCAGCTTGGGGGGTGGCTATGGCTACACCTTC. This chain uses TRBV5-6 with TRBJ1-2; D ambiguous. The CDR3 covers 13 residues. The V gene's germline CDR1 is SGHDT and CDR2 YYEEEE. The germline V and J ends were trimmed by 0 bases and 4 bases, with 7 bases remaining between them.

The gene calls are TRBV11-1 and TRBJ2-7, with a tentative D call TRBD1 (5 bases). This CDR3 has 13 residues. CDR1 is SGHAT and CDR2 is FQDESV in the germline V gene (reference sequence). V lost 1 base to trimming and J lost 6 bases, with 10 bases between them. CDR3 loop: CASSLVGEGEQYF. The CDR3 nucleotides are TGTGCCAGCAGCTTAGTAGGGGAAGGCGAGCAGTACTTC.

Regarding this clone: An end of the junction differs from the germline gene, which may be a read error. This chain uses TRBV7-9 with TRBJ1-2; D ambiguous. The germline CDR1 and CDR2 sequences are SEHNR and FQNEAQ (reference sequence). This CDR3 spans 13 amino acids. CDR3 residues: CASSLDDNYGYTF. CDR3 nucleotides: TGTGCCAGCAGTTTAGACGATAACTATGGCTACACCTTC.

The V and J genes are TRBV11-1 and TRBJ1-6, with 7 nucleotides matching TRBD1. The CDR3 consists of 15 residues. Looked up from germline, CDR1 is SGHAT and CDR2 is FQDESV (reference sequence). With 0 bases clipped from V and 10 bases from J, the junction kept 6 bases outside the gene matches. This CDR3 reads CASSLAQTGLSPLHF. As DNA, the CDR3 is TGTGCCAGCAGCTTAGCCCAGACAGGGCTATCACCCCTCCACTTT.

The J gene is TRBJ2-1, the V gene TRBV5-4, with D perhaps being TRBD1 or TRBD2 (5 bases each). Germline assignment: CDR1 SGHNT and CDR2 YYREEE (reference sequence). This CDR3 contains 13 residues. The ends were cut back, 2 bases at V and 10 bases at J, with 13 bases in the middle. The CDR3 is CASSLDPGPEQFF. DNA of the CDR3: TGTGCCAGCAGCTTAGACCCGGGACCCGAGCAGTTCTTC.

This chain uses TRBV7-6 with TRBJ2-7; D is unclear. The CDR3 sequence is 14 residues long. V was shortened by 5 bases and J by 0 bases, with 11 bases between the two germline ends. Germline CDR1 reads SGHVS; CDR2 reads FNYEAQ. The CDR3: CASSHNWGSYEQYF. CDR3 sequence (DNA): TGTGCCAGCAGCCACAACTGGGGCTCCTACGAGCAGTACTTC.

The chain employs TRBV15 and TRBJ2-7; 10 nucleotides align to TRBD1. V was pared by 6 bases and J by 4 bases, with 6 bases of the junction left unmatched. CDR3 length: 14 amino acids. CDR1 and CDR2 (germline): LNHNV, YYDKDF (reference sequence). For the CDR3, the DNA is TGTGCCACCAGTACGGGACAGGGGACATACGAGCAGTACTTC. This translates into CATSTGQGTYEQYF.